Listed here is a single T cell receptor (beta chain). Its antigen remains unknown. Naive CD4+ cells had CD25+ Tregs removed. Study conclusions and caveats: Larger-cohort validation covered only one TCR beta V-J rearrangement. Tumor-infiltrating Treg TCR alpha and beta sequences overlapped most with tumor naive CD4+ T cells, then blood naive.

Constant-region reverse primers amplified full-length variable regions, followed by semi-nested Nested Universal Primer A PCR. Each CDR3 protein gets one entry after TCRdb re-called the 5' RACE reads with MiXCR. Of over 50,000 distinct CDR3 sequences listed, approximately 29% were seen once; the top ten hold 2% to 2.5%. CDR3 length: 15 residues. Germline V gives CDR1 SNHLY, CDR2 FYNNEI. With V trimmed by 6 bases and J by 6 bases, 10 bases remained unmatched. The chain links TRBV2 to TRBJ1-2; TRBD1 agrees at 10 bases. Sequencing was performed on tumor-infiltrating naive CD4+ T cells sorted from the breast tumor. As to subset: naive CD4+ T cells, CD4+CD45RA+CD25-. The clonotype originates from a female donor with breast cancer. CDR3 sequence: CASSPGRGQGNGYTF. The CDR3 DNA reads as TGTGCCAGCAGCCCGGGGAGGGGACAGGGGAATGGCTACACCTTC.